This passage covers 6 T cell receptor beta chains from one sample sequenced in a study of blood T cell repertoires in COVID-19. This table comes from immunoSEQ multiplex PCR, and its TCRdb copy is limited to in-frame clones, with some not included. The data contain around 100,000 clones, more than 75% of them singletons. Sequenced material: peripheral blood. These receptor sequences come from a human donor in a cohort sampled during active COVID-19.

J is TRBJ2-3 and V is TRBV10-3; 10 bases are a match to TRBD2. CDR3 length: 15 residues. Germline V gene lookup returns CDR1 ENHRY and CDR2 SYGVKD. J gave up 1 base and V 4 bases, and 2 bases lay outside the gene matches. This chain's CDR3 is CAISAGTSGTDTQYF. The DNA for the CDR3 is TGTGCCATCAGTGCAGGGACTAGCGGCACAGATACGCAGTATTTT.

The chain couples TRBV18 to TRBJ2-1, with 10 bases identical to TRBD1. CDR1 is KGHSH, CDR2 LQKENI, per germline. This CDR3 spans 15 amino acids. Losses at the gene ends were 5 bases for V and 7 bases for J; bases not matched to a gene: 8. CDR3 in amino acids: CASSTLGQGVNEQFF. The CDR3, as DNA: TGTGCCAGCTCAACACTCGGACAGGGGGTTAATGAGCAGTTCTTC.

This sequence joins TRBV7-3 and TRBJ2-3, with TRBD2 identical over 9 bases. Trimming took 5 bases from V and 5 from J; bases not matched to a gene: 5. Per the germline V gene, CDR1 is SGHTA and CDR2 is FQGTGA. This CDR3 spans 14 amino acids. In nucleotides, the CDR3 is TGTGCCAGCAGCCGGACTAGCGTAGAAGATACGCAGTATTTT. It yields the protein CASSRTSVEDTQYF.

CDR3 nucleotide sequence: TGTGCCAGCAGCGTTGGGACTAGCAGGACCTACAATGAGCAGTTCTTC. Residues: CASSVGTSRTYNEQFF. The V gene is TRBV5-4, the J gene TRBJ2-1; 9 bases agree with TRBD2. Germline values: CDR1 SGHNT, CDR2 YYREEE (reference sequence). The CDR3 extends over 16 amino acids. The V gene end was trimmed by 4 bases and the J gene end by 2 bases; junction bases not matched to a gene: 7.

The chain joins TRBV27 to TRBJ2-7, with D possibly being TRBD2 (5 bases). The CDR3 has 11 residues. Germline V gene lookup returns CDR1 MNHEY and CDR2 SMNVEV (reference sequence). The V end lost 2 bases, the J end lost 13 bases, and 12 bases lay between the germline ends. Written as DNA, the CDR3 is TGTGCCAGCAGTTTAGGAGCGGACTTCTACTTC. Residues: CASSLGADFYF.

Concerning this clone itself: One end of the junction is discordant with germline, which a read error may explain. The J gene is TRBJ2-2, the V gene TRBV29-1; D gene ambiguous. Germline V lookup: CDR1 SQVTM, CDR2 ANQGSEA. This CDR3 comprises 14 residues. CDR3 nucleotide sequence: TGCAGCGTTCAAGAGAGTTTAAACACCGGGGAGCTGTTTTTT. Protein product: CSVQESLNTGELFF.